A single sample is the source of the 9 T cell receptor beta chains below, sequenced in a study of CD8+ T cells in alopecia areata. Following RNA extraction, reverse transcription yielded cDNA that acted as the sequencing template. TCRdb's table, derived via immunoSEQ multiplex PCR, lists solely in-frame clones and lacks some. The table lists under 150,000 clones, more than 40% of them singletons. Treatment defined: oral pan-JAK inhibitor, 5-10 mg twice daily. The material sequenced was CD4+ T cells sorted from blood, taken at week 4, from a patient treated with tofacitinib. These receptors were taken from a human donor with alopecia areata.

Only a few counts were recorded for this clone. V gene TRBV18 combines with J gene TRBJ2-1; the match to TRBD2 covers 10 bases. The CDR3 runs 17 residues. V lost 2 bases to trimming and J lost 3 bases; unmatched junction nucleotides: 7. Germline CDR1 reads KGHSH; CDR2 reads LQKENI. The CDR3, as DNA: TGTGCCAGCTCACCAAAGCTAGCGGGAGCCCACTACAATGAGCAGTTCTTC. As protein: CASSPKLAGAHYNEQFF.

The V gene is TRBV15, the J gene TRBJ2-3; possibly TRBD1 for D (6 bases). Germline V gives CDR1 LNHNV, CDR2 YYDKDF (reference sequence). The CDR3 sequence is 15 residues long. Trimming shortened V by 3 bases and J by 5 bases, and 15 bases separated the two germline ends. DNA for the CDR3: TGTGCCACCAGCAGCCTGGGGGCGCGTGAAGATACGCAGTATTTT. Protein sequence: CATSSLGAREDTQYF.

This clone was seen only a few times. This chain joins TRBV2 and TRBJ2-2; D remains ambiguous. CDR1 is SNHLY, CDR2 FYNNEI, per germline. Trimming removed 4 bases from V and 2 bases from J, with 5 bases in between. This CDR3 region has 13 residues. CDR3 in DNA: TGTGCCAGCAGTGGGGCTAACACCGGGGAGCTGTTTTTT. Its translation is CASSGANTGELFF.

This sequence joins TRBV19 and TRBJ2-1; unclear D gene. V was shortened by 2 bases and J by 5 bases, with 1 base between the two germline ends. CDR3 size: 11 residues. Germline V CDR1 and CDR2: LNHDA, SQIVND (reference sequence). CDR3 nucleotides: TGTGCCAGTAGTATACACAATGAGCAGTTCTTC. It translates to CASSIHNEQFF.

This clone was recorded only once. The CDR3 region is CASSLAGVDTQYF. The CDR3 bases are TGTGCCAGCAGCTTAGCGGGGGTGGATACGCAGTATTTT. V gene TRBV7-8 combines with J gene TRBJ2-3; either TRBD1 or TRBD2 may fit D (5 bases each). Germline-derived CDR1 and CDR2 are SGHVS and FQNEAQ. Trimming left V 0 bases short and J 6 bases short, with 7 bases between. The CDR3 has 13 amino acids.

J is TRBJ1-1 and V is TRBV6-1, with D tentatively TRBD1 (5 bases). There are 14 residues in the CDR3. The ends were cut back, 7 bases at V and 2 bases at J, with 14 bases in the middle. In germline, CDR1 is MNHNS, CDR2 SASEGT. In DNA form, the CDR3 reads TGTGCCAGCACCGAAGGGACGGACAACACTGAAGCTTTCTTT. Protein product: CASTEGTDNTEAFF.

V gene TRBV4-1 combines with J gene TRBJ1-1; possible D gene TRBD1, 6 bases. Looked up from germline, CDR1 is MGHRA and CDR2 is YSYEKL. The CDR3 covers 15 residues. V lost 2 bases, J lost 11 bases, and 21 bases lay in between. CDR3 DNA sequence: TGCGCCAGCAGCCAAATACAGGGCATCGGAATGGTGGCTTTCTTT. This codes for CASSQIQGIGMVAFF.

V is TRBV6-5 and J is TRBJ2-4; D not certain. Germline V gives CDR1 MNHEY, CDR2 SVGAGI. This CDR3 has 16 residues. Trimming stripped 0 bases from V and 4 bases from J, with 13 bases between. CDR3 amino acids: CASSYSPSQLKNIQYF. For the CDR3, the DNA is TGTGCCAGCAGTTACTCGCCGTCACAGTTAAAAAACATTCAGTACTTC.

This clone was seen ten or more times. The chain carries TRBV10-2 and TRBJ2-3; perhaps D is TRBD1 or TRBD2 (6 bases each). Germline V gene sequence: CDR1 WSHSY, CDR2 SAAADI. Trimming pared 8 bases from V and 1 base from J, leaving 13 bases between. The CDR3 runs to 14 residues. In DNA form, the CDR3 reads TGCGCCAGCTCTAGGGGGGTTGGCACAGATACGCAGTATTTT. Translation gives CASSRGVGTDTQYF.